The 26 T cell receptor beta chains below all came from one sample that was sequenced in a study of Ad26.COV2.S vaccination and SARS-CoV-2 variants. Stated treatment: some 20 received Ad26.COV2.S at low or high dose, single or two shots; five or six received placebo; per-sample allocation not given. It was on day 63 after the first vaccine or placebo injection that samples were taken. Clones were sequenced by immunoSEQ multiplex PCR, and TCRdb holds only the in-frame ones, with some missing. The data hold hundreds of thousands of clones, with 80% to 90% observed a single time. The source was peripheral blood, collected in a trial of Ad26.COV2.S vaccine versus placebo. All receptors derive from a person aged 18 to 65 who received the Ad26.COV2.S COVID-19 vaccine or a placebo.

The V and J genes are TRBV7-2 and TRBJ2-7, with D perhaps being TRBD1 or TRBD2 (5 bases each). Germline V gives CDR1 SGHTA, CDR2 FQGNSA. The CDR3 length is 14 residues. V dropped 3 bases and J dropped 0 bases, with 9 bases sitting between them. The CDR3, as DNA: TGTGCCAGCAGCTTCGAGGGGAGCTCCTACGAGCAGTACTTC. Its protein is CASSFEGSSYEQYF.

The rearrangement uses TRBV19 and TRBJ2-5; D perhaps matches TRBD1 (5 bases). Trimming pared 3 bases from V and 0 bases from J, leaving 8 bases between. The germline V gene has CDR1 LNHDA and CDR2 SQIVND (reference sequence). This CDR3 is built from 14 residues. The CDR3 region is CASSISGYQETQYF. The DNA for the CDR3 is TGTGCCAGTAGTATTTCAGGGTACCAAGAGACCCAGTACTTC. Filled out from reference TRBV19 and TRBJ2-5, the complete variable domain reads DGGITQSPKYLFRKEGQNVTLSCEQNLNHDAMYWYRQDPGQGLRLIYYSQIVNDFQKGDIAEGYSVSREKKESFPLTVTSAQKNPTAFYLCASSISGYQETQYFGPGTRLLVL.

The chain carries TRBV4-3 and TRBJ1-5; 7 bases match TRBD1. Germline V CDR1 and CDR2: LGHNA, YSLEER. J gave up 2 bases and V 3 bases, and 7 bases lay outside the gene matches. This CDR3 comprises 16 residues. Here the CDR3 DNA reads TGCGCCAGCAGCCATGTCGACAGGGACGGCAATCAGCCCCAGCATTTT. Translation: CASSHVDRDGNQPQHF.

The chain has TRBV5-1 and TRBJ1-2; D call uncertain. The ends were cut back, 0 bases at V and 2 bases at J, with 5 bases in the middle. There are 13 residues in the CDR3. The germline V gene has CDR1 SGHRS and CDR2 YFSETQ. The CDR3 sequence: CASSLGQNYGYTF. The CDR3 DNA follows: TGCGCCAGCAGCTTGGGTCAGAACTATGGCTACACCTTC.

This clone was counted once. This chain connects TRBV4-2 to TRBJ2-7, with 8 bases that match TRBD2. V shed 4 bases, J shed 4 bases, and the junction held 9 bases outside the gene matches. The CDR3 length is 15 residues. Per germline, CDR1 LGHNA and CDR2 YNFKEQ. DNA for the CDR3: TGTGCCAGCAGCCCCACCACTAGCGGAATTTACGAGCAGTACTTC. This codes for CASSPTTSGIYEQYF.

This clone appeared once. CDR3 region: CASSPTPYGPSYEQYF. The CDR3 DNA follows: TGTGCCAGCAGCCCCACTCCGTACGGCCCATCCTACGAGCAGTACTTC. The chain couples TRBV7-8 to TRBJ2-7; D is unresolved. Germline CDR1 and CDR2: SGHVS and FQNEAQ. This CDR3 has 16 residues. The V end lost 5 bases, the J end lost 1 base, and 18 bases lay between the germline ends.

This chain links TRBV28 with TRBJ2-5; D call uncertain. The germline V gene has CDR1 MDHEN and CDR2 SYDVKM. Trimming removed 10 bases at V and 3 bases at J, with 15 bases between. CDR3 length equals 13 residues. In DNA form, the CDR3 reads TGTGCCATTCAAGGGTCTGATAAAGAGACCCAGTACTTC. Amino acid sequence: CAIQGSDKETQYF.

The gene calls are TRBV7-2 and TRBJ2-7, with 8 bases identical to TRBD2. Per germline, CDR1 SGHTA and CDR2 FQGNSA. The CDR3 has 14 residues. The V segment lost 5 bases and the J segment 0 bases; nucleotides outside the gene matches: 3. CDR3 sequence reads: CASSTSGNSYEQYF. CDR3 DNA: TGTGCCAGCAGCACTAGCGGAAACTCCTACGAGCAGTACTTC.

The chain carries TRBV28 and TRBJ1-5; 10 bases line up with TRBD1. The V segment lost 6 bases and the J segment 3 bases; nucleotides outside the gene matches: 8. CDR3 size: 16 residues. CDR1 and CDR2 (germline): MDHEN, SYDVKM. The CDR3 loop reads CASRVPGTGVNQPQHF. The CDR3 nucleotides are TGTGCCAGCAGGGTTCCCGGGACAGGGGTCAATCAGCCCCAGCATTTT.

The V call is TRBV4-1, the J call TRBJ2-7; 10 nucleotides align to TRBD1. This CDR3 contains 16 residues. The junction had 4 bases not matched to a gene; V was cut back by 0 bases and J by 2 bases. In germline, CDR1 is MGHRA, CDR2 YSYEKL. CDR3 DNA: TGCGCCAGCAGCCAAGAGGCGGGGACAGGGGCCTACGAGCAGTACTTC. This codes for CASSQEAGTGAYEQYF.

The V call is TRBV19, the J call TRBJ1-6, with D possibly being TRBD1 (5 bases). CDR3 length equals 14 residues. Between the trimmed V and J ends, which lost 4 bases and 7 bases, there was a span of 11 bases. Germline CDR1 and CDR2: LNHDA and SQIVND (reference sequence). This CDR3 reads CASSTSGWNSPLHF. DNA for the CDR3: TGTGCCAGTAGTACCTCAGGGTGGAATTCACCCCTCCACTTT.

The chain combines TRBV13 with TRBJ1-1, with a tentative D call TRBD1 (6 bases). The CDR3 totals 16 residues. V lost 0 bases to trimming and J lost 2 bases, with 13 bases between them. Germline lookup yields CDR1 PRHDT and CDR2 FYEKMQ (reference sequence). The CDR3 nucleotides are TGTGCCAGCAGCTTAGGAACTACCGGGACAAACACTGAAGCTTTCTTT. The encoded protein is CASSLGTTGTNTEAFF.

This clone was recorded once. This sequence joins TRBV5-1 and TRBJ2-3; D gene unclear. Per the germline V gene, CDR1 is SGHRS and CDR2 is YFSETQ. V gave up 3 bases and J gave up 0 bases, with 8 bases separating them. CDR3 length: 14 amino acids. The CDR3 DNA reads TGCGCCAGCAGCTCCATGCCTAGCACAGATACGCAGTATTTT. Protein: CASSSMPSTDTQYF.

The chain is built from TRBV24-1 and TRBJ1-2, with D unclear. Trimming shortened V by 8 bases and J by 7 bases, and 13 bases separated the two germline ends. Looked up from germline, CDR1 is KGHDR and CDR2 is SFDVKD. The CDR3 covers 12 residues. The CDR3 here is CATKGPRSGYTF. CDR3 coding DNA: TGTGCCACCAAAGGGCCCCGCTCTGGCTACACCTTC.

This chain links TRBV4-3 with TRBJ1-1, with TRBD1 identical over 10 bases. CDR3 size: 15 residues. J gave up 5 bases and V 0 bases, and 3 bases lay outside the gene matches. From germline, CDR1 is LGHNA and CDR2 YSLEER. CDR3 sequence (DNA): TGCGCCAGCAGCCAAGATTGGGACAGGGGTACTGAAGCTTTCTTT. Translated: CASSQDWDRGTEAFF.

The V call is TRBV4-3, the J call TRBJ2-1, with 13 bases that match TRBD2. CDR1 is LGHNA and CDR2 is YSLEER in the germline V gene. The CDR3 extends over 17 amino acids. With V trimmed by 3 bases and J by 7 bases, 9 bases remained unmatched. CDR3 amino acids: CASSQGPGLAGKNEQFF. The CDR3 nucleotides are TGCGCCAGCAGCCAGGGTCCGGGACTAGCGGGAAAAAATGAGCAGTTCTTC.

The chain recombines TRBV5-4 with TRBJ1-4, with D possibly TRBD1 on 5 matching bases. Trimming removed 4 bases from V and 0 bases from J, with 13 bases in between. CDR1 is SGHNT and CDR2 is YYREEE in the germline V gene (reference sequence). CDR3 length equals 16 residues. The CDR3 sequence: CASSQQGSATNEKLFF. The CDR3 DNA follows: TGTGCCAGCAGCCAGCAGGGTTCAGCAACTAATGAAAAACTGTTTTTT.

This CDR3 is CASSPWNWGQGTGELFF. CDR3 bases: TGCGCCAGCAGCCCATGGAATTGGGGACAGGGCACCGGGGAGCTGTTTTTT. J is TRBJ2-2 and V is TRBV4-1, with TRBD1 matching 9 bases. The CDR3 contains 17 residues. Germline values: CDR1 MGHRA, CDR2 YSYEKL. J gave up 4 bases and V 4 bases, and 10 bases lay outside the gene matches.

J is TRBJ2-7 and V is TRBV13; D is ambiguous. V was pared by 0 bases and J by 6 bases, with 6 bases between. Germline CDR1 PRHDT, CDR2 FYEKMQ (reference sequence). The length of the CDR3 is 12 residues. The DNA of the CDR3 is TGTGCCAGCAGCTTAGGCTCCCGCGAGCAGTACTTC. It encodes CASSLGSREQYF.

This clone has more than one count but fewer than ten. The chain couples TRBV7-9 to TRBJ1-1; tentative D call: TRBD1 (6 bases). The ends were cut back, 4 bases at V and 0 bases at J, with 12 bases in the middle. The CDR3 contains 15 residues. Germline V CDR1 and CDR2: SEHNR, FQNEAQ (reference sequence). CDR3: CASSWRTAMNTEAFF. The DNA for the CDR3 is TGTGCCAGCAGCTGGAGGACAGCCATGAACACTGAAGCTTTCTTT. The full variable domain, with the rest looked up from reference TRBV7-9 and TRBJ1-1, is DTGVSQNPRHKITKRGQNVTFRCDPISEHNRLYWYRQTLGQGPEFLTYFQNEAQLEKSRLLSDRFSAERPKGSFSTLEIQRTEQGDSAMYLCASSWRTAMNTEAFFGQGTRLTVV.

The chain is built from TRBV24-1 and TRBJ2-7; TRBD1 agrees at 9 bases. The V gene's germline CDR1 is KGHDR and CDR2 SFDVKD. The CDR3 spans 14 residues. V trimming: 6 bases; J trimming: 3 bases; junction bases outside the gene matches: 5. CDR3 amino acids: CATSPTGGGYEQYF. The DNA of the CDR3 is TGTGCCACCAGTCCGACAGGGGGAGGCTACGAGCAGTACTTC.

Concerning this clone: One end of the junction is discordant with germline, which a read error may explain. This chain links TRBV6-6 with TRBJ2-1, with TRBD2 matching 13 bases. Germline CDR1 reads MNHNY; CDR2 reads SVGAGI (reference sequence). The CDR3 is 12 residues long. CDR3 amino acids: CASSLTGTSGVF. CDR3 nucleotides: TGTGCCAGCAGTTTAACCGGGACTAGCGGGGTCTTC.

CDR3 in amino acids: CASTQSLDNEQFF. CDR3 in DNA: TGTGCCAGCACCCAATCCCTAGACAATGAGCAGTTCTTC. This rearrangement joins TRBV7-9 to TRBJ2-1; D call uncertain. V was trimmed by 7 bases and J by 5 bases, leaving 12 bases between them. Germline V gives CDR1 SEHNR, CDR2 FQNEAQ (reference sequence). CDR3 length equals 13 residues.

For this clone: Other DNA sequences of this sample code for an identical CDR3. The chain has TRBV7-9 and TRBJ2-7; TRBD1 matches 8 bases. Losses at the gene ends were 4 bases for V and 6 bases for J; bases not matched to a gene: 5. The CDR3 covers 13 residues. Germline V gene sequence: CDR1 SEHNR, CDR2 FQNEAQ (reference sequence). The CDR3 nucleotides are TGTGCCAGCAGCTCCGGACAGGGCCTCGAGCAGTACTTC. It translates to CASSSGQGLEQYF.

In this sample, this clone turned up once. This chain links TRBV5-6 with TRBJ1-3; D uncertain. The CDR3 runs 16 residues. Germline lookup yields CDR1 SGHDT and CDR2 YYEEEE. V was pared by 2 bases and J by 0 bases, with 12 bases between. The CDR3 coding sequence is TGTGCCAGCAGCTTTTTCACCGGGGTCTCTGGAAACACCATATATTTT. Amino acids: CASSFFTGVSGNTIYF.

This clone was seen only once. The chain's CDR3 is CASSLGLAGYEQYF. The DNA for the CDR3 is TGTGCCAGCAGTTTAGGGCTAGCGGGCTACGAGCAGTACTTC. V gene TRBV28 combines with J gene TRBJ2-7; 8 nucleotides match TRBD2. The CDR3 is made up of 14 amino acids. V shed 2 bases, J shed 3 bases, and the junction held 3 bases outside the gene matches. CDR1 and CDR2 (germline): MDHEN, SYDVKM.